The clone carrying this T cell receptor beta chain occurred a few times. What it binds is unknown. These data originate in a study of beta chain features in type 1 diabetes. The study's findings and limits: Cells with high TCR expression could be over-represented when cDNA is sequenced. Patients with type 1 diabetes showed fewer VDJ junction insertions and more deletions. Compared to healthy donors, patients appeared to have naive, central memory and Treg TCRB repertoires that were more alike.

Staining for CD45RO/CCR7/CD25/CD127/CD95/CD27 allowed sorting of CD4+ naive, central memory, regulatory and stem cell-like memory cells. The sequenced template was cDNA made from the entire isolated RNA. TCRdb keeps only in-frame clones here, not all; method: immunoSEQ multiplex PCR. The repertoire holds 310,000 or so clones, with 8% to 13% as singletons. Source material: naive CD4+ T cells from blood. This TCR came from a woman under 40 in good health.

The CDR3 nucleotides are TGTGCCAGCAGCTTATTTCAGGGCCAAAATCAGCCCCAGCATTTT. Amino acids: CASSLFQGQNQPQHF. V and J are TRBV7-2 and TRBJ1-5; the D gene is possibly TRBD1 (5 bases). The CDR3 contains 15 residues. Germline CDR1 SGHTA, CDR2 FQGNSA. Deletions cut 2 bases from V and 4 bases from J, with 12 bases between.